This is a list of T cell receptor beta chains from one sample in a study of blood T cell repertoires in COVID-19. Libraries were prepared by immunoSEQ multiplex PCR; TCRdb keeps only in-frame clonotypes and omits some of them. Here the sample spans roughly 120,000 clones, approximately 87% being singletons. Sample: peripheral blood. These TCRs come from a woman in her fifties or sixties with acute or convalescent COVID-19. The CDR3 runs from the conserved cysteine through the conserved F or W. Each record gives: clone size, V gene, J gene, D gene, CDR3 DNA, CDR3 protein. A D gene is named only where the DNA matches it firmly. A clone size is listed for some rows: how often the clone was seen (once, few, many), or a class if it is expanded.

>.|TRBV7-6|TRBJ2-7|.
TGTGCCAGCAGCTTAGCGCTGGCAGGGATAGGCTACGAGCAGTACTTC
CASSLALAGIGYEQYF
>.|TRBV30|TRBJ2-1|TRBD2
TGTGCCTGGAGCGCGTCCCTAGCGGGAGGGAGATACAATGAGCAGTTCTTC
CAWSASLAGGRYNEQFF
>.|TRBV3-1/TRBV3-2|TRBJ1-2|TRBD1
TGTGCCAGCAGCCAAGTCCAGGGGGCGGACGGCTACACCTTC
CASSQVQGADGYTF
>.|TRBV19|TRBJ1-1|.
TGTGCCAGTAGTATAGCCAGAGGGACTGAAGCTTTCTTT
CASSIARGTEAFF
>few|TRBV7-6|TRBJ1-2|.
TGTGCCAGCAGCTTATCAGGGGATGGCTACACCTTC
CASSLSGDGYTF
>.|TRBV6-2/TRBV6-3|TRBJ2-7|.
TGTGCCAGCAGTCGTTCAACTGTCGAGCAGTACTTC
CASSRSTVEQYF
>once|TRBV18|TRBJ2-2|TRBD1
TGTGCCAGCTCACCGCGACAGGGGATTTCCGGGGAGCTGTTTTTT
CASSPRQGISGELFF
>.|TRBV7-2|TRBJ2-7|.
TGTGCCAGCAGAGCCTCGACCTACGAGCAGTACTTC
CASRASTYEQYF
>.|TRBV9|TRBJ1-2|TRBD1
TGTGCCAGCAGCCCCGGGACAGGAACTAACTATGGCTACACCTTC
CASSPGTGTNYGYTF
>.|TRBV25-1|TRBJ1-1|.
TGTGCCAGCAGGGAACAGGATCTGAACACTGAAGCTTTCTTT
CASREQDLNTEAFF
>.|TRBV4-3|TRBJ2-7|.
TGCGCCAGCAGCCAAGGAGACGAGCAGTACTTC
CASSQGDEQYF
>.|TRBV3-1/TRBV3-2|TRBJ2-5|TRBD2
TGTGCCAGCAGCCAAGATCTGGAAGCTGGCGGGGGAGCTCTGGTGACCCAGTACTTC
CASSQDLEAGGGALVTQYF
>.|TRBV4-3|TRBJ2-2|TRBD2
TGCGCCAGCAGCCAAGCCATGACTAGCCCGCTCACCGGGGAGCTGTTTTTT
CASSQAMTSPLTGELFF
>.|TRBV14|TRBJ1-2|.
TGTGCCAGCAGCCAAGGAGTTTACAGGAATGGCTACACCTTC
CASSQGVYRNGYTF
>.|TRBV19|TRBJ2-2|TRBD2
TGTGCCAGTAGTACGGGACTAGCCTCCACCGGGGAGCTGTTTTTT
CASSTGLASTGELFF
>.|TRBV10-3|TRBJ1-2|.
TGTGCCATCAGTGGTGGCATCACCTCAGGGGTTTATGGCTACACCTTC
CAISGGITSGVYGYTF
>.|TRBV15|TRBJ2-3|.
TGTGCCACCAGCAGAGGAGGAGTAGCAAGCACAGATACGCAGTATTTT
CATSRGGVASTDTQYF
>once|TRBV6-5|TRBJ1-2|.
TGTGCCAGCAGTTACCACAGGGTTGCCTATGGCTACACCTTC
CASSYHRVAYGYTF
>.|TRBV6-5|TRBJ1-2|.
TGTGCCAGCAGACGGAACTATGGCTACACCTTC
CASRRNYGYTF
>.|TRBV11-1|TRBJ2-3|.
TGTGCCAGCAGCTCCCCAGACAGTACGCAGTATTTT
CASSSPDSTQYF
>.|TRBV18|TRBJ1-1|.
TGTGCCAGCTCACCGACACTGAACACTGAAGCTTTCTTT
CASSPTLNTEAFF
>.|TRBV15|TRBJ2-1|.
TGTGCCACCAGCAGAGATAGGGACCTTGGGGGCGGCGGTGAGCAGTTCTTC
CATSRDRDLGGGGEQFF
>.|TRBV9|TRBJ2-1|TRBD2
TGTGCCAGCAGCGTCGCGGGGGGGCCGAGAAATGAGCAGTTCTTC
CASSVAGGPRNEQFF
>.|TRBV29-1|TRBJ2-3|.
TGCAGCGCTCCCCTGGCAAACACAGATACGCAGTATTTT
CSAPLANTDTQYF
>.|TRBV19|TRBJ2-1|.
TGTGCCAGTAGTATACGCTGGGGGGAAAGGTTCTTC
CASSIRWGERFF
>.|TRBV30|TRBJ1-4|.
TGTGCTATGGGCCTGATGAGTGAAAAACTGTTTTTT
CAMGLMSEKLFF
>few|TRBV29-1|TRBJ1-1|.
TGCAGCGCCGCCGTGGGGAGGACTGAAGCTTTCTTT
CSAAVGRTEAFF
>.|TRBV7-2|TRBJ1-2|TRBD1
TGTGCCAGCAGCTTGGGAAAACAGGGGGGTGGCTACACCTTC
CASSLGKQGGGYTF
>.|TRBV11-2|TRBJ1-2|.
TGTGCCAGCAGCCCCTCTGCGGGGGGGGTGCGCTACACCTTC
CASSPSAGGVRYTF
>.|TRBV9|TRBJ2-2|TRBD2
TGTGCCAGCAGCGCGGGACTAGCGGGAGTCGACGGGGAGCTGTTTTTT
CASSAGLAGVDGELFF
>.|TRBV6-5|TRBJ1-5|.
TGTGCCAGCAGTTACCTTGCCGGTGACAATCAGCCCCAGCATTTT
CASSYLAGDNQPQHF
>.|TRBV4-2|TRBJ2-1|TRBD2
TGTGCCAGCAGCCCATCCTGGGCTAGCGGGGGCCAAGGGACCTACAATGAGCAGTTCTTC
CASSPSWASGGQGTYNEQFF
>.|TRBV29-1|TRBJ2-1|.
TGCAGCGGCGGCTCGGGCGGGGACTACAATGAGCAGTTCTTC
CSGGSGGDYNEQFF
>few|TRBV10-2|TRBJ1-2|.
TGCGCCACCTCAGACAGAAACTATGGCTACACCTTC
CATSDRNYGYTF
>.|TRBV3-1/TRBV3-2|TRBJ2-3|TRBD2
TGTGCCAGCAGCCAAGATATGGGCGGGGGGTTACGAGATACGCAGTATTTT
CASSQDMGGGLRDTQYF
>.|TRBV14|TRBJ2-1|.
TGTGCCAGCAGCCAGGGCAGGGGAGACTACAATGAGCAGTTCTTC
CASSQGRGDYNEQFF
>.|TRBV14|TRBJ1-2|.
TGTGCCAGCAGCCCCCGTGGGGGCGATGGCTACACCTTC
CASSPRGGDGYTF
>.|TRBV2|TRBJ2-7|TRBD2
TGTGCCGCTAGCGGGGGGTATGACGAGCAGTACTTC
CAASGGYDEQYF
>.|TRBV18|TRBJ1-4|TRBD1
TGTGCCAGCTCACCCCGCGCAGGGGGCGTAGGATCTAATGAAAAACTGTTTTTT
CASSPRAGGVGSNEKLFF
>.|TRBV9|TRBJ1-2|TRBD1
TGTGTCAGCAGCGAGGGGACAGTTGGTCTCTTCGGCTATGGCTACACCTTC
CVSSEGTVGLFGYGYTF
>.|TRBV12-3/TRBV12-4|TRBJ2-5|TRBD2
TGTGCCAGCAGGGGACTAGCCGGGGAGACCCAGTACTTC
CASRGLAGETQYF
>few|TRBV6-1|TRBJ1-2|.
TGTGCCAGCAGTGAAGGGCAGGGGTTGGATGGCTACACCTTC
CASSEGQGLDGYTF
>.|TRBV7-8|TRBJ2-5|.
TGTGCCAGCAGCTTAGTTCCAGGGAAGGAGACCCAGTACTTC
CASSLVPGKETQYF
>.|TRBV27|TRBJ2-7|TRBD1
TGTGCCAGCAGTGAGGCCCCGGGACAGGGGTACGAGCAGTACTTC
CASSEAPGQGYEQYF
>.|TRBV2|TRBJ1-1|.
TGTGCCAGCAGTCCGTGGGGGGGCGGAGACACTGAAGCTTTCTTT
CASSPWGGGDTEAFF
>.|TRBV19|TRBJ1-2|TRBD1
TGTGCCAGTAGTTTCCGGGACAGCTATGGCTACACCTTC
CASSFRDSYGYTF
>.|TRBV19|TRBJ2-3|.
TGTGCCACTAGGGGGGGACGCTTGTCCCCGAACACAGATACGCAGTATTTT
CATRGGRLSPNTDTQYF
>.|TRBV30|TRBJ1-2|.
TGTGCCTGGAGTCCGGGGGGAGACTTCGGCTACACCTTC
CAWSPGGDFGYTF
>.|TRBV19|TRBJ1-1|TRBD1
TGTGCCAGTAGTATTTTTGGACAGGGGGCGCGAAGGAACACTGAAGCTTTCTTT
CASSIFGQGARRNTEAFF
>.|TRBV12-3/TRBV12-4|TRBJ2-3|.
TGTGCCAGCAGGGCCCCAACAGATACGCAGTATTTT
CASRAPTDTQYF
>.|TRBV6-2/TRBV6-3|TRBJ2-7|TRBD2
TGTGCCAGCAGTTACCCACCGGGACTAGCGGGGGTAAGCTCCTACGAGCAGTACTTC
CASSYPPGLAGVSSYEQYF
>.|TRBV13|TRBJ2-3|.
TGTGCCAGCAGCTTTCAGATGAAGAACACAGATACGCAGTATTTT
CASSFQMKNTDTQYF
>.|TRBV7-2|TRBJ2-2|.
TGTGCCAGCAGCCATAGACCGGGACTTCTGAACACCGGGGAGCTGTTTTTT
CASSHRPGLLNTGELFF
>.|TRBV27|TRBJ1-6|TRBD1
TGTGCCAGCAGTTCGACAGGGGGCATTTCACCCCTCCACTTT
CASSSTGGISPLHF
>.|TRBV10-2|TRBJ1-5|TRBD1
TGCGCCAGCAGTGAGTCGTGGACAGGGAATCAGCCCCAGCATTTT
CASSESWTGNQPQHF
>.|TRBV10-1|TRBJ2-1|.
TGCGCCCCCCGAGGGACCGGGACAGGAGGAGGGGGGGGGATATACAATGAGCAGTTCTTC
CAPRGTGTGGGGGIYNEQFF
>.|TRBV7-2|TRBJ2-5|TRBD2
TGTGCCAGCAGCTTAGATAGCGGGGAGGAGACCCAGTACTTC
CASSLDSGEETQYF
>.|TRBV4-1|TRBJ1-2|TRBD1
TGCGCCAGCAGCCAGCCGGGACAGGACTATGGCTACACCTTC
CASSQPGQDYGYTF